This TCR beta chain originates from a study of Graves' ophthalmopathy and Graves' hyperthyroidism. Study observations and caveats: Sensitivity reached roughly 70% and specificity around 76% when the model predicted ophthalmopathy progression. Ophthalmopathy versus stable hyperthyroidism: 13-signature model gave just under 90% sensitivity, less than 83% specificity.

Amplification of TCR beta CDR3 regions used RNA transcripts. HTBI primers served in a first-round RT-PCR, which a second-round multiplex PCR followed. TCRdb ran MiXCR on the multiplex PCR reads and lists one entry per CDR3 protein. The sample has roughly 600,000 distinct CDR3 sequences, approximately 37% seen once. About this clonotype itself: Its antigen is as yet unknown.

After removal of 4 bases from V and 3 bases from J, the junction contained 4 bases not matched to a gene. The germline CDR1 and CDR2 sequences are SQVTM and ANQGSEA. The CDR3 runs to 13 residues. The sequenced sample was peripheral blood or thyroid tissue (not recorded which). The rearrangement joins TRBV29-1 to TRBJ2-3, with 7 bases fitting TRBD2. The receptor comes from an adult man with Graves' hyperthyroidism. CDR3 sequence (DNA): TGCAGCGTTGGGGGGGGTCTTACAGATACGCAGTATTTT. Residues: CSVGGGLTDTQYF.